The 20 T cell receptor beta chains listed next were all sequenced from one sample in a study of T cells in localized non-small cell lung cancer. Measured with immunoSEQ multiplex PCR; TCRdb has only the in-frame clones, and not every one. The sample has more than 2,000 clones, roughly 38% seen once. The sequencing here drew on normal lung tissue next to the tumor, taken before any cancer treatment. These receptors were taken from a female donor of 60 years or more with stage I squamous cell lung carcinoma.

The J gene is TRBJ2-7, the V gene TRBV14, with 9 bases that match TRBD2. V lost 1 base to trimming and J lost 6 bases; unmatched junction nucleotides: 10. Germline CDR1 and CDR2: SGHDN and FVKESK. This CDR3 spans 16 amino acids. CDR3 in amino acids: CASSQVRGAGGREQYF. In nucleotides, the CDR3 is TGTGCCAGCAGCCAAGTTCGGGGAGCGGGAGGCCGCGAGCAGTACTTC.

This clone was counted a few times. The genes are TRBV6-8 and TRBJ2-3; D gene unclear. Germline assignment: CDR1 MNHGY and CDR2 SAAAGT. V lost 5 bases, J lost 1 base, and 10 bases lay in between. The CDR3 is 14 residues long. The CDR3 loop is CASSGRMRTDTQYF. The CDR3 DNA sequence: TGTGCCAGCAGTGGGCGAATGCGCACAGATACGCAGTATTTT.

This clone was seen only a few times. This rearrangement joins TRBV12-5 to TRBJ2-1, with 8 bases that match TRBD1. The germline gives CDR1 LGHNT, CDR2 FRNRAP. The CDR3 loop spans 14 amino acids. V lost 8 bases to trimming and J lost 4 bases; unmatched junction nucleotides: 7. As DNA, the CDR3 is TGTGCTAGTACCCCCGGACAGGGATACAATGAGCAGTTCTTC. Its protein is CASTPGQGYNEQFF.

This clone was detected only a few times. This rearrangement joins TRBV19 to TRBJ1-2, with a weak D call TRBD1 (6 bases). CDR1 and CDR2 from the germline V gene are LNHDA and SQIVND (reference sequence). V was clipped by 5 bases and J by 0 bases, with 10 bases between them. The CDR3 spans 14 residues. The chain's CDR3 is CASSPRTANYGYTF. The CDR3 bases are TGTGCCAGTAGTCCCCGGACAGCTAACTATGGCTACACCTTC.

This clone was seen more than once but under ten times. This chain uses TRBV11-3 with TRBJ2-7, with 7 bases matching TRBD1. The CDR3 has 15 residues. Trimming cost V 5 bases and J 2 bases; bases outside gene matches: 9. Germline assignment: CDR1 SGHNT and CDR2 YENEEA. The CDR3 region is CASSRPGQITYEQYF. The DNA of the CDR3 is TGTGCCAGCAGCCGACCGGGACAGATAACCTACGAGCAGTACTTC.

J is TRBJ2-5 and V is TRBV5-1; TRBD1 agrees at 12 bases. CDR1 is SGHRS, CDR2 YFSETQ, per germline. After removal of 3 bases from V and 4 bases from J, the junction contained 4 bases not matched to a gene. The CDR3 is made up of 15 amino acids. The CDR3 DNA sequence: TGCGCCAGCAGCTCCCGGGACAGGGGGCGAGAGACCCAGTACTTC. Translated: CASSSRDRGRETQYF.

This clone was counted between two and nine times. This chain uses TRBV19 with TRBJ1-1; D call uncertain. Germline CDR1 reads LNHDA; CDR2 reads SQIVND (reference sequence). The CDR3 length is 13 residues. V was clipped by 2 bases and J by 8 bases, with 12 bases between them. This CDR3 is CASSIRMEKEAFF. CDR3 sequence (DNA): TGTGCCAGTAGTATAAGGATGGAGAAAGAAGCTTTCTTT.

The chain links TRBV25-1 to TRBJ1-2; D is unresolved. Trimming left V 5 bases short and J 2 bases short, with 9 bases between. CDR1 is MGHDK and CDR2 is SYGVNS in the germline V gene. The CDR3 runs 13 residues. CDR3 loop: CASSPDANYGYTF. CDR3 bases: TGTGCCAGCAGTCCGGATGCAAACTATGGCTACACCTTC.

V and J are TRBV10-2 and TRBJ2-3, with TRBD2 as a possible D gene (5 bases). Germline-derived CDR1 and CDR2 are WSHSY and SAAADI. The CDR3 sequence is 13 residues long. The germline V and J ends were trimmed by 6 bases and 1 base, with 8 bases remaining between them. CDR3 coding DNA: TGCGCCAGCAGGGGGAGTGGCACAGATACGCAGTATTTT. This gives the protein CASRGSGTDTQYF.

Judged by abundance, this clone is large (0.1 to 1%). The genes are TRBV11-3 and TRBJ1-3, with unresolved D. Germline V gives CDR1 SGHNT, CDR2 YENEEA. The CDR3 covers 15 residues. Between the trimmed V and J ends, which lost 6 bases and 0 bases, there was a span of 12 bases. CDR3 loop: CASRPGVVSGNTIYF. The CDR3 DNA follows: TGTGCCAGCAGGCCCGGGGTGGTCTCTGGAAACACCATATATTTT.

V usage is TRBV9 and J usage is TRBJ2-1; D gene ambiguous. The germline V gene encodes CDR1 SGDLS and CDR2 YYNGEE. Trimming removed 1 base from V and 8 bases from J, with 10 bases in between. The CDR3 runs 13 residues. CDR3 DNA sequence: TGTGCCAGCAGCGTAACCCAAGGCGATGAGCAGTTCTTC. Protein: CASSVTQGDEQFF. Looking up the rest from reference TRBV9 and TRBJ2-1 gives the full variable domain: DSGVTQTPKHLITATGQRVTLRCSPRSGDLSVYWYQQSLDQGLQFLIQYYNGEERAKGNILERFSAQQFPDLHSELNLSSLELGDSALYFCASSVTQGDEQFFGPGTRLTVL.

CDR3 DNA: TGTGCCAGCAGCCAAGATCGAGTAGGGAGGACTGAAGCTTTCTTT. This encodes CASSQDRVGRTEAFF. This chain connects TRBV14 to TRBJ1-1; D not certain. The V end lost 0 bases, the J end lost 5 bases, and 13 bases lay between the germline ends. This CDR3 comprises 15 residues. Germline V gene data show CDR1 as SGHDN and CDR2 as FVKESK. The complete variable domain, with remaining parts taken from reference TRBV14 and TRBJ1-1, reads EAGVTQFPSHSVIEKGQTVTLRCDPISGHDNLYWYRRVMGKEIKFLLHFVKESKQDESGMPNNRFLAERTGGTYSTLKVQPAELEDSGVYFCASSQDRVGRTEAFFGQGTRLTVV.

A note on this clone: Other DNA sequences from this sample encode an identical CDR3 as well. This chain joins TRBV19 and TRBJ1-2; D uncertain. Trimming removed 5 bases from V and 1 base from J, with 11 bases in between. The CDR3 runs to 14 residues. Looked up from germline, CDR1 is LNHDA and CDR2 is SQIVND (reference sequence). The CDR3 loop is CASSPSGVNYGYTF. As DNA, the CDR3 is TGTGCCAGTAGTCCCTCAGGAGTTAACTATGGCTACACCTTC. Using reference TRBV19 and TRBJ1-2 for the parts outside the CDR3, the full variable domain is DGGITQSPKYLFRKEGQNVTLSCEQNLNHDAMYWYRQDPGQGLRLIYYSQIVNDFQKGDIAEGYSVSREKKESFPLTVTSAQKNPTAFYLCASSPSGVNYGYTFGSGTRLTVV.

V and J are TRBV28 and TRBJ1-1; no firm D call. Germline V gene data show CDR1 as MDHEN and CDR2 as SYDVKM. The V end lost 4 bases, the J end lost 5 bases, and 14 bases lay between the germline ends. This CDR3 is built from 14 residues. CDR3 amino acids: CASSSGGSKTEAFF. DNA of the CDR3: TGTGCCAGCAGTTCTGGAGGTAGTAAGACTGAAGCTTTCTTT.

This clone was observed a handful of times. The rearrangement links TRBV9 to TRBJ2-3, with TRBD1 matching over 8 bases. In germline, CDR1 is SGDLS, CDR2 YYNGEE. After removal of 8 bases from V and 2 bases from J, the junction contained 7 bases not matched to a gene. The CDR3 consists of 14 residues. CDR3 DNA: TGTGCCAGTAAGACAGGGGAATTCACAGATACGCAGTATTTT. As protein: CASKTGEFTDTQYF.

The V gene is TRBV29-1, the J gene TRBJ2-7, with D perhaps being TRBD1 or TRBD2 (5 bases each). V lost 6 bases to trimming and J lost 0 bases, with 12 bases between them. Germline CDR1 reads SQVTM; CDR2 reads ANQGSEA. The CDR3 consists of 13 residues. The CDR3 nucleotides are TGCAGCGTACAACGGGGCGCCTCCTACGAGCAGTACTTC. Its translation: CSVQRGASYEQYF.

V and J are TRBV18 and TRBJ1-1; 9 bases agree with TRBD1. Per the germline V gene, CDR1 is KGHSH and CDR2 is LQKENI. CDR3 size: 16 residues. V lost 5 bases and J lost 4; bases outside the gene matches: 11. Here the CDR3 reads CASSDSQGARSTEAFF. The CDR3 DNA reads TGTGCCAGCTCAGACTCACAGGGGGCGCGGAGCACTGAAGCTTTCTTT. The entire variable domain, with the rest obtained from reference TRBV18 and TRBJ1-1, is as follows: NAGVMQNPRHLVRRRGQEARLRCSPMKGHSHVYWYRQLPEEGLKFMVYLQKENIIDESGMPKERFSAEFPKEGPSILRIQQVVRGDSAAYFCASSDSQGARSTEAFFGQGTRLTVV.

The chain is built from TRBV18 and TRBJ2-5, with 13 bases that match TRBD2. The CDR3 runs 15 residues. CDR1 is KGHSH and CDR2 is LQKENI in the germline V gene. Unmatched junction bases numbered 3, after V lost 6 bases and J lost 2 bases. The CDR3 coding sequence is TGTGCCAGCTCCCCGGGACTAGCGGGGCAAGAGACCCAGTACTTC. Its translation: CASSPGLAGQETQYF.

This clone is labeled as medium-sized. CDR3 sequence (DNA): TGTGCCAGCAGCGTAGGGGATTTGGGGGGCACTGAAGCTTTCTTT. Translation gives CASSVGDLGGTEAFF. The chain employs TRBV11-3 and TRBJ1-1; TRBD1 might be the D (5 bases). The germline V gene has CDR1 SGHNT and CDR2 YENEEA. Trimming pared 5 bases from V and 4 bases from J, leaving 17 bases between. The CDR3 has 15 residues.

This clone was seen only a few times. V usage is TRBV10-3 and J usage is TRBJ2-1; D remains unclear. The CDR3 consists of 12 residues. Deletions cut 2 bases from V and 7 bases from J, with 6 bases between. CDR1 and CDR2 (germline): ENHRY, SYGVKD. The DNA of the CDR3 is TGTGCCATCAGTGAGACAAATAATGAGCAGTTCTTC. It yields the protein CAISETNNEQFF.